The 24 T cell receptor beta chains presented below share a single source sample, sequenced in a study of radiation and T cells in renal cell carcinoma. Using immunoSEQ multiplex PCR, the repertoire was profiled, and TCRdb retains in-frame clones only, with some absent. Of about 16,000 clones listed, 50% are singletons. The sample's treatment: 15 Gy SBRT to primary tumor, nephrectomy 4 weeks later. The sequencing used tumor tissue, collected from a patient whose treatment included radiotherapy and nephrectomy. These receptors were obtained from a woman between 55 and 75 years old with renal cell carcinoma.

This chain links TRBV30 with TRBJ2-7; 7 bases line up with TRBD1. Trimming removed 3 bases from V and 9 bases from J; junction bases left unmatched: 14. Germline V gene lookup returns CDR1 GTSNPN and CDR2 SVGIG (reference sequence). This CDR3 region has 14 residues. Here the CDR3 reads CAWSLGQVLIRQYF. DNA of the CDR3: TGTGCCTGGAGCCTCGGACAGGTTCTAATTCGGCAGTACTTC. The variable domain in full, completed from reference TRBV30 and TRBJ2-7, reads SQTIHQWPATLVQPVGSPLSLECTVEGTSNPNLYWYRQAAGRGLQLLFYSVGIGQISSEVPQNLSASRPQDRQFILSSKKLLLSDSGFYLCAWSLGQVLIRQYFGPGTRLTVT.

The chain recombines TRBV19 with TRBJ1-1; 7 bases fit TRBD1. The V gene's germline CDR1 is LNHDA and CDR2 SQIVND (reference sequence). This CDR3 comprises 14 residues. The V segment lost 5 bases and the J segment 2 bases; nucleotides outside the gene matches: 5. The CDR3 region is CASSFGTDNTEAFF. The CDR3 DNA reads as TGTGCCAGTAGTTTCGGGACAGATAACACTGAAGCTTTCTTT.

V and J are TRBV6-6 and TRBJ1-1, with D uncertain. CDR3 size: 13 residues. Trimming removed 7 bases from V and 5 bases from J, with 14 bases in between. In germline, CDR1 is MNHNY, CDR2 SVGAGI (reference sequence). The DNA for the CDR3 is TGTGCCAGCACGCTGGGAGGCTTGACTGAAGCTTTCTTT. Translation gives CASTLGGLTEAFF.

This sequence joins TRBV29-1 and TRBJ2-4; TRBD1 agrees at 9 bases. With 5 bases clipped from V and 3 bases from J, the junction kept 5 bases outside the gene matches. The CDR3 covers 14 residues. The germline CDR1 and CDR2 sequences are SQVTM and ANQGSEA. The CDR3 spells CSVRDRGFKNIQYF. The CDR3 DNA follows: TGCAGCGTTAGAGACAGGGGGTTCAAAAACATTCAGTACTTC.

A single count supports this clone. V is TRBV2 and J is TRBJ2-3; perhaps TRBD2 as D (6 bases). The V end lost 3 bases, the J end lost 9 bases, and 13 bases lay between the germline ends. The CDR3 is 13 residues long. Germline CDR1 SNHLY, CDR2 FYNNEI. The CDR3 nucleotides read TGTGCCAGCAGTGACTCGGCGGGACGCACGCAGTATTTT. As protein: CASSDSAGRTQYF.

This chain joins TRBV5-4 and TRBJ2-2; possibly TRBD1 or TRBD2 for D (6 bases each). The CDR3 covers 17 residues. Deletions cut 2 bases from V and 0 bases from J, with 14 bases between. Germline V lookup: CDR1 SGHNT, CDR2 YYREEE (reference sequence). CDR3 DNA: TGTGCCAGCAGCTTAAGTGGGGGGCGACCGAACACCGGGGAGCTGTTTTTT. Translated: CASSLSGGRPNTGELFF.

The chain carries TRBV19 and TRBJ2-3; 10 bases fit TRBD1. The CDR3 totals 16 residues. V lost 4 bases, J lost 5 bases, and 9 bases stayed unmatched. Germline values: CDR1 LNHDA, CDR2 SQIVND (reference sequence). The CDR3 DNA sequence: TGTGCCAGTAGTACGAAAAGACAGGGGGCAGGAGATACGCAGTATTTT. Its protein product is CASSTKRQGAGDTQYF.

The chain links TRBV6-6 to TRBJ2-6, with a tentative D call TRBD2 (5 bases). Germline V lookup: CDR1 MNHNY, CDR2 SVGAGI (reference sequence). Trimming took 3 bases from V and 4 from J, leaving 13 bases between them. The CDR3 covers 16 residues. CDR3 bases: TGTGCCAGCAGTTATCGCCTTAGCGCCGGGGCCAACGTCCTGACTTTC. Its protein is CASSYRLSAGANVLTF.

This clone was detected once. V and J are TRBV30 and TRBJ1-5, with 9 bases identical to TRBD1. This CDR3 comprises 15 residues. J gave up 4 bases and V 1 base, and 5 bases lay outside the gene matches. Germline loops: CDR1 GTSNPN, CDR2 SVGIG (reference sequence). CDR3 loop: CAWSEGTGTNQPQHF. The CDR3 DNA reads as TGTGCCTGGAGTGAGGGGACAGGGACTAATCAGCCCCAGCATTTT.

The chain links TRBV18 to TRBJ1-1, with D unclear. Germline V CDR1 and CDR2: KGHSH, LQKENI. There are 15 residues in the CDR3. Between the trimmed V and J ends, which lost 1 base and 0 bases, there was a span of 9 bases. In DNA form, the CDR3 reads TGTGCCAGCTCACCACTCATAGCTCTGAACACTGAAGCTTTCTTT. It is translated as CASSPLIALNTEAFF.

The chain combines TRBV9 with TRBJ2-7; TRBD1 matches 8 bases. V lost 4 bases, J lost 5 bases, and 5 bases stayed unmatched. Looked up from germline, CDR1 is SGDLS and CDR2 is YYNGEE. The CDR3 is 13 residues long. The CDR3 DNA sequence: TGTGCCAGCAGCTCGGACAGGGAACACGAGCAGTACTTC. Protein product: CASSSDREHEQYF. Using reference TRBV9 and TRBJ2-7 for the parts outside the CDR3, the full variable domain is DSGVTQTPKHLITATGQRVTLRCSPRSGDLSVYWYQQSLDQGLQFLIQYYNGEERAKGNILERFSAQQFPDLHSELNLSSLELGDSALYFCASSSDREHEQYFGPGTRLTVT.

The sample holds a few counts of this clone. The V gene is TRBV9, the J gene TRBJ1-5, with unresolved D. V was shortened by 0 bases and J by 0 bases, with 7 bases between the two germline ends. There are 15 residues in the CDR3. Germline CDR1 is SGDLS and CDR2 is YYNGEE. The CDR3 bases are TGTGCCAGCAGCGTAGGAGTTAATAGCAATCAGCCCCAGCATTTT. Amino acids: CASSVGVNSNQPQHF.

The CDR3 DNA follows: TGTGCCATCAGTGATGGGTCTGCCCAATGGTTCTTC. Encoded protein: CAISDGSAQWFF. The chain combines TRBV10-3 with TRBJ2-1; D is ambiguous. Germline CDR1 and CDR2: ENHRY and SYGVKD. Trimming cost V 3 bases and J 15 bases, with 15 bases left between them. CDR3 size: 12 residues.

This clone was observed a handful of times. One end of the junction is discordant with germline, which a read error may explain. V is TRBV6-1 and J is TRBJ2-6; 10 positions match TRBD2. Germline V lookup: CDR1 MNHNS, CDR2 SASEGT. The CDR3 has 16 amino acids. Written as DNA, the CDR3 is TGTGCCAGCAATGAAGCGGGAGGGCCTGGGGCCAACGTCCTGACTTTC. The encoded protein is CASNEAGGPGANVLTF.

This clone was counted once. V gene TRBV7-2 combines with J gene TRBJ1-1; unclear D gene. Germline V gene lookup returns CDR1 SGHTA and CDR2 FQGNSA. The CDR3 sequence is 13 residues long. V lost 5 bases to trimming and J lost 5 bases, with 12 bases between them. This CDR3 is CASSPPSGTEAFF. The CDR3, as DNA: TGTGCCAGCAGCCCTCCCTCGGGGACTGAAGCTTTCTTT.

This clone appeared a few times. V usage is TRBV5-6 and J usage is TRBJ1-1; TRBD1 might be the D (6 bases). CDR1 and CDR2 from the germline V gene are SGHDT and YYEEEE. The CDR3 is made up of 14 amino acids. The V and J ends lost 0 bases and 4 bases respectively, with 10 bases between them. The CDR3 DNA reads TGTGCCAGCAGCTTGGCCGGGGGCATCACTGAAGCTTTCTTT. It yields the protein CASSLAGGITEAFF. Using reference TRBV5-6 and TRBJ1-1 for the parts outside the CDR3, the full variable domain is DAGVTQSPTHLIKTRGQQVTLRCSPKSGHDTVSWYQQALGQGPQFIFQYYEEEERQRGNFPDRFSGHQFPNYSSELNVNALLLGDSALYLCASSLAGGITEAFFGQGTRLTVV.

CDR3 in DNA: TGTGCCAGCAGTGAAGCGGGGGAGAAGCAGTACTTC. Encoded protein: CASSEAGEKQYF. V gene TRBV2 combines with J gene TRBJ2-7; D could derive from TRBD1 or TRBD2 (5 bases each). CDR1 and CDR2 (germline): SNHLY, FYNNEI. This CDR3 comprises 12 residues. The germline V and J ends were trimmed by 0 bases and 8 bases, with 8 bases remaining between them.

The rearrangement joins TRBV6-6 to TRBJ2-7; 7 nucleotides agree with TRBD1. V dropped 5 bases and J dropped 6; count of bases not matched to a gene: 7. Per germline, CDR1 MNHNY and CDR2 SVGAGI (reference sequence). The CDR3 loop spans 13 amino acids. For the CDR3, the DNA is TGTGCCAGCAGTCAGGGGACAGTAGGCGAGCAGTACTTC. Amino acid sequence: CASSQGTVGEQYF.

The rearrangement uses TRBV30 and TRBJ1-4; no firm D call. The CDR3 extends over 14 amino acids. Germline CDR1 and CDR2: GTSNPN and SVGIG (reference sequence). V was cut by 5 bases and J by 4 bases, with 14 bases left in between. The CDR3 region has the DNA TGTGCCTGGCGCCGTAAGGACTGTAATGAAAAACTGTTTTTT. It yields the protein CAWRRKDCNEKLFF.

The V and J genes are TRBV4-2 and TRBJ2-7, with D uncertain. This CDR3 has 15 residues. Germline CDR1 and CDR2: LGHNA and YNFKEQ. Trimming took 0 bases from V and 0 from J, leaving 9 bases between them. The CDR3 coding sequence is TGTGCCAGCAGCCAAGATCGACGGGCCTCCTACGAGCAGTACTTC. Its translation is CASSQDRRASYEQYF.

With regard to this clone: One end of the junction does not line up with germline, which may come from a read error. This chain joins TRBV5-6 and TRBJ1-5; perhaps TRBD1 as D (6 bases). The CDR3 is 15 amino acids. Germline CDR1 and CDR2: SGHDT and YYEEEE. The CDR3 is CASRLQGYSNQPQHF. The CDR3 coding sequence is TGTGCCAGCCGCTTACAGGGATATAGCAATCAGCCCCAGCATTTT.

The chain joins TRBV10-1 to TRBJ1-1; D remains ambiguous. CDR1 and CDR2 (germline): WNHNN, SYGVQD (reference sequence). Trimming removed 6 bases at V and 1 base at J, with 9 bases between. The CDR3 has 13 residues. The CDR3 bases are TGCGCCAGCAGCGCGATCCGGAACACTGAAGCTTTCTTT. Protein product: CASSAIRNTEAFF.

The CDR3 coding sequence is TGTGCCAGCAGTTTATCGGGGTTAGGGGCCAACGTCCTGACTTTC. Translated, it gives CASSLSGLGANVLTF. The V and J genes are TRBV27 and TRBJ2-6; no definite D call. This CDR3 spans 15 amino acids. Trimming shortened V by 0 bases and J by 4 bases, and 7 bases separated the two germline ends. The V gene's germline CDR1 is MNHEY and CDR2 SMNVEV (reference sequence).

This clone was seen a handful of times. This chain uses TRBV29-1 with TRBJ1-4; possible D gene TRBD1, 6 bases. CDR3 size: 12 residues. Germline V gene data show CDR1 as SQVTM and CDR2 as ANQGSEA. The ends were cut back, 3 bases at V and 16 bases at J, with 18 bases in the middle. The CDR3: CSVEGPGAQTFF. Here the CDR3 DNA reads TGCAGCGTTGAGGGGCCGGGGGCACAGACGTTTTTT.